Listed here are 9 T cell receptor beta chains from one sample, sequenced in a study of T cells after yellow fever vaccination. TCRdb ran MiXCR on the 5' RACE reads and lists one entry per CDR3 protein. The sample records hundreds of thousands of distinct CDR3 sequences, roughly 12% being singletons. This material consisted of PBMCs, taken on the day of the yellow fever booster vaccination. These receptors originate from a man younger than 40 who received the YFV17D yellow fever vaccine.

This CDR3 reads CSAARDRVSNQPQHF. As DNA, the CDR3 is TGCAGTGCTGCCCGGGACAGGGTTAGCAATCAGCCCCAGCATTTT. V and J are TRBV20-1 and TRBJ1-5; 9 nucleotides match TRBD1. The CDR3 length is 15 residues. The germline CDR1 and CDR2 sequences are DFQATT and SNEGSKA (reference sequence). The J segment lost 0 bases and the V segment lost 5 bases, leaving 5 bases of the junction unmatched.

The chain recombines TRBV7-9 with TRBJ2-7; D call uncertain. The CDR3 is 12 amino acids. Germline values: CDR1 SEHNR, CDR2 FQNEAQ (reference sequence). Trimming shortened V by 6 bases and J by 7 bases, and 13 bases separated the two germline ends. CDR3 region: CASRASFGEQYF. CDR3 DNA: TGTGCCAGCAGGGCTTCGTTCGGGGAGCAGTACTTC.

This clonotype was seen only a few times. The chain joins TRBV21-1 to TRBJ2-1. TRBV21-1 is a pseudogene. The CDR3 has 15 residues. The CDR3 bases are TGTGCCAGCAGCAAAGGAGGCGGCAGAACCGATGAGCAGTTCTTC. It codes for CASSKGGGRTDEQFF.

This clonotype was picked up many times. The rearrangement links TRBV7-2 to TRBJ2-1; the D gene is possibly TRBD2 (6 bases). The CDR3 has 14 residues. Trimming left V 3 bases short and J 5 bases short, with 11 bases between. Germline V gene data show CDR1 as SGHTA and CDR2 as FQGNSA. DNA for the CDR3: TGTGCCAGCAGCTTGACGACTAGAGACAATGAGCAGTTCTTC. Its protein product is CASSLTTRDNEQFF. The full variable domain, in which reference TRBV7-2 and TRBJ2-1 provide the parts outside the CDR3, is GAGVSQSPSNKVTEKGKDVELRCDPISGHTALYWYRQSLGQGLEFLIYFQGNSAPDKSGLPSDRFSAERTGGSVSTLTIQRTQQEDSAVYLCASSLTTRDNEQFFGPGTRLTVL.

There are a few counts of this clonotype. The chain couples TRBV3-1 to TRBJ2-3; D not resolved. V was trimmed by 4 bases and J by 6 bases, leaving 11 bases between them. The CDR3 sequence is 13 residues long. Germline CDR1 LGHDT, CDR2 YNNKEL (reference sequence). CDR3 loop: CASSPLRMDTQYF. CDR3 nucleotide sequence: TGTGCCAGCAGCCCCTTACGAATGGATACGCAGTATTTT.

The gene calls are TRBV4-2 and TRBJ2-3; D uncertain. The germline CDR1 and CDR2 sequences are LGHNA and YNFKEQ. CDR3 length: 17 residues. V was cut by 1 base and J by 4 bases, with 18 bases left in between. The CDR3 nucleotides are TGTGCCAGCAGCCAAGTGGTGGAGATTCAGAGGCCAGATACGCAGTATTTT. Its translation: CASSQVVEIQRPDTQYF.

This clonotype was seen more than once but under ten times. CDR3 in amino acids: CASCDGRLKDTQYF. DNA of the CDR3: TGTGCCAGCTGCGACGGGAGGCTCAAGGATACGCAGTATTTT. The chain has TRBV6-2 or TRBV6-3 and TRBJ2-3; 7 bases agree with TRBD2. Germline V CDR1 and CDR2: MNHEY, SVGEGT. The V gene end was trimmed by 8 bases and the J gene end by 6 bases; junction bases not matched to a gene: 11. The CDR3 sequence is 14 residues long.

This clonotype was seen only a few times. V and J are TRBV16 and TRBJ2-7; tentatively, D is TRBD1 (6 bases). Trimming pared 2 bases from V and 6 bases from J, leaving 8 bases between. The CDR3 runs 12 residues. Germline CDR1 reads KGHSY; CDR2 reads FQNENV. CDR3 loop: CASSQRDTEQYF. The CDR3 region has the DNA TGTGCCAGCAGCCAACGGGACACCGAGCAGTACTTC.

This clonotype was detected only a few times. V usage is TRBV3-1 and J usage is TRBJ2-7, with TRBD2 matching over 7 bases. The CDR3 totals 14 residues. V lost 3 bases and J lost 2; bases outside the gene matches: 4. The germline CDR1 and CDR2 sequences are LGHDT and YNNKEL (reference sequence). The CDR3 nucleotides read TGTGCCAGCAGCCAGCGGGAGTCGGCCTACGAGCAGTACTTC. It encodes CASSQRESAYEQYF.